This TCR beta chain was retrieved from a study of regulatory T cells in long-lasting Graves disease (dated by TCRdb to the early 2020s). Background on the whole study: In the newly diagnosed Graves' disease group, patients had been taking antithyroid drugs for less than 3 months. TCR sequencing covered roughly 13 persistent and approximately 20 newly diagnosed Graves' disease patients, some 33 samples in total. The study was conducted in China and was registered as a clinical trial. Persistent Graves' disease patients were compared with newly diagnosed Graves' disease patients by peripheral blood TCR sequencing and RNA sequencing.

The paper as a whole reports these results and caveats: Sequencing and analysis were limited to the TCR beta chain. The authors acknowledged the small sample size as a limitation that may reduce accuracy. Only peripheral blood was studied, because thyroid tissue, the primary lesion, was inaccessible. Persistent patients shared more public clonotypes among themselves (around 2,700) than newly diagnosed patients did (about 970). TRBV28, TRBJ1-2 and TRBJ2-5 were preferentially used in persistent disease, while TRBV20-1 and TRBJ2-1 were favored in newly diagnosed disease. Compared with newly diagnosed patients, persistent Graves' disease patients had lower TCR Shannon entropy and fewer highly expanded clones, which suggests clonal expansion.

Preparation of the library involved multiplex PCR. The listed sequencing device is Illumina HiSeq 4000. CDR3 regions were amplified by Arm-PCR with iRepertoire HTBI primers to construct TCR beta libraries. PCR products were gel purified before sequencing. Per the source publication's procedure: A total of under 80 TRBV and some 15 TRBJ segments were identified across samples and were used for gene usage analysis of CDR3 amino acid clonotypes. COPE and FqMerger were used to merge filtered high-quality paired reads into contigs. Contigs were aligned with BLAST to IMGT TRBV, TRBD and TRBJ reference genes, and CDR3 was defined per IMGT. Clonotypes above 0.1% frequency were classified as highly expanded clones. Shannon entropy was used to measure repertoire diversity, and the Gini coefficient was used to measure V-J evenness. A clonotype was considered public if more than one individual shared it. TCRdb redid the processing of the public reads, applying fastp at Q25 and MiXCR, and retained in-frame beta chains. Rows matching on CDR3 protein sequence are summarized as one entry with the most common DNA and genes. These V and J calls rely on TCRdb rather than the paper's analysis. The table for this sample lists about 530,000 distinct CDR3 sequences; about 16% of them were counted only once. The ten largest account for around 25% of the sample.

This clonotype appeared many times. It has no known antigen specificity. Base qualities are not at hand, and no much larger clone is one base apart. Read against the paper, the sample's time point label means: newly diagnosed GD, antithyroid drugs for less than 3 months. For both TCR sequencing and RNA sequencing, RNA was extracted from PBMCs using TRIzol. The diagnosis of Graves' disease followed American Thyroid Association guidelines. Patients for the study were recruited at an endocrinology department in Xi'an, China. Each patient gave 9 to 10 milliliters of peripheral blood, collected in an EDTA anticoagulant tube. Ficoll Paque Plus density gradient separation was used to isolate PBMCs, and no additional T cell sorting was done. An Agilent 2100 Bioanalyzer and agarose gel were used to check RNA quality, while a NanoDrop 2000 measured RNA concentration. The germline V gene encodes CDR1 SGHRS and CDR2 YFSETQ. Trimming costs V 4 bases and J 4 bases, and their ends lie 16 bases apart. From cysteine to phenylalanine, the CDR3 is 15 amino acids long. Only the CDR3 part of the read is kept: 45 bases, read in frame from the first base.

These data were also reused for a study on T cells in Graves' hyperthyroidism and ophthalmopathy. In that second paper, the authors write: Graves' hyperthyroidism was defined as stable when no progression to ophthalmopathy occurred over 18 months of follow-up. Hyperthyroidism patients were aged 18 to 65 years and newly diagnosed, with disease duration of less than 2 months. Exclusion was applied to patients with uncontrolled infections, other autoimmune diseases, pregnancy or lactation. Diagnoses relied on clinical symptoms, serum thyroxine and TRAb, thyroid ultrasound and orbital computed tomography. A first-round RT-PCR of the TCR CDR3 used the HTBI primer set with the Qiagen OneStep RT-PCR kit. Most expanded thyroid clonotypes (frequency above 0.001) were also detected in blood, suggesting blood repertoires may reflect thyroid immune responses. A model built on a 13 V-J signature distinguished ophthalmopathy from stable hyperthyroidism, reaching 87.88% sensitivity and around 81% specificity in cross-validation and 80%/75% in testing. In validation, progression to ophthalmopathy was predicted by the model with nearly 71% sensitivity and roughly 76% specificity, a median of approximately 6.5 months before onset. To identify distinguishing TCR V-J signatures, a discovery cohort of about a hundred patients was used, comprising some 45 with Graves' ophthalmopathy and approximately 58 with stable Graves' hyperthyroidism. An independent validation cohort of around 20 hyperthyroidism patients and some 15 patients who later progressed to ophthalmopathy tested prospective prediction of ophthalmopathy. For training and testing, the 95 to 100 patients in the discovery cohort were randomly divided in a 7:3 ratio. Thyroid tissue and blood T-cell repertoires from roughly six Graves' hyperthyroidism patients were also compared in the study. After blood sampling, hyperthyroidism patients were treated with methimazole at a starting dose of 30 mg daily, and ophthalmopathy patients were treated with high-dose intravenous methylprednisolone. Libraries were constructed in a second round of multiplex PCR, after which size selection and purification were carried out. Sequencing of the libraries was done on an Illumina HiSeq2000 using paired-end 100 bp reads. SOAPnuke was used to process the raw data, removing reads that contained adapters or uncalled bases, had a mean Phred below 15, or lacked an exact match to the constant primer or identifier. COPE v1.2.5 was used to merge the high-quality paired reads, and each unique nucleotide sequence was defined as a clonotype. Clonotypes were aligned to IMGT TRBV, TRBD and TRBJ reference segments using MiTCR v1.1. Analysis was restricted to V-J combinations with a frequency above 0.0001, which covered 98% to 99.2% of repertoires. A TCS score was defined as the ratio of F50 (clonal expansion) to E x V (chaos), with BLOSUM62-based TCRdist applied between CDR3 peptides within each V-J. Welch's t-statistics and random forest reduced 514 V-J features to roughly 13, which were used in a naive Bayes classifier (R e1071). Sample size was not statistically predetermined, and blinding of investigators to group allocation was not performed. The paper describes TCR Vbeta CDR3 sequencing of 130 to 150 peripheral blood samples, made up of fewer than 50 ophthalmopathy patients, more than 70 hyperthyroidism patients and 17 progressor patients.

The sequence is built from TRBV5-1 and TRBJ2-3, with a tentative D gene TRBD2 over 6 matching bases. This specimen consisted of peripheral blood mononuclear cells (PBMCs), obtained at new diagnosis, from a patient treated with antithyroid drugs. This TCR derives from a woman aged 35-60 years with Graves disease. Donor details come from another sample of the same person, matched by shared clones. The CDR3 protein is CASSPLGSGADTQYF. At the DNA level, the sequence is TGCGCCAGCAGCCCCCTAGGGTCGGGGGCAGATACGCAGTATTTT.